The 27 T cell receptor beta chains listed next were all sequenced from one sample in a study of cytomegalovirus exposure and HLA in healthy donors. Measured with immunoSEQ multiplex PCR; TCRdb has only the in-frame clones, and not every one. Among some 130,000 clones listed, roughly 90% were seen once. Sequenced sample: PBMCs. Receptors originate from a man aged 25-45 years in good health and CMV-seronegative.

The V call is TRBV14, the J call TRBJ2-5; 8 positions agree with TRBD1. Germline trimming cut 2 bases from V and 2 bases from J; bases unmatched to any gene: 10. The CDR3 is made up of 17 amino acids. The germline V gene has CDR1 SGHDN and CDR2 FVKESK. The CDR3 loop is CASSQTGQGRIQETQYF. The DNA of the CDR3 is TGTGCCAGCAGCCAAACCGGACAGGGTAGAATTCAAGAGACCCAGTACTTC.

The J gene is TRBJ2-2, the V gene TRBV7-2, with 11 bases that match TRBD2. This CDR3 comprises 17 residues. CDR1 and CDR2 from the germline V gene are SGHTA and FQGNSA. The trim removed 5 bases at V and 4 bases at J, leaving 9 bases unmatched. The CDR3 region has the DNA TGTGCCAGCAGCCCGAAAGGACTAGCGGGCCGCACCGGGGAGCTGTTTTTT. It translates to CASSPKGLAGRTGELFF.

This chain joins TRBV6-4 and TRBJ2-1; 13 nucleotides align to TRBD2. The CDR3 has 15 residues. Per germline, CDR1 MRHNA and CDR2 SNTAGT. The junction had 4 bases not matched to a gene; V was cut back by 4 bases and J by 7 bases. CDR3 nucleotide sequence: TGTGCCAGCAGTGGGACTAGCGGGAGTGCAAATGAGCAGTTCTTC. This codes for CASSGTSGSANEQFF.

The chain carries TRBV7-2 and TRBJ1-3; D is unclear. Between the trimmed V and J ends, which lost 1 base and 8 bases, there was a span of 9 bases. The length of the CDR3 is 13 residues. The germline gives CDR1 SGHTA, CDR2 FQGNSA. The CDR3 DNA sequence: TGTGCCAGCAGCTTAGAAGAACTAGACACCATATATTTT. Amino acids: CASSLEELDTIYF.

CDR3 in DNA: TGCGCCAGCAGCCTCAACTCGGGAAACACTGAAGCTTTCTTT. Encoded protein: CASSLNSGNTEAFF. The chain carries TRBV4-3 and TRBJ1-1; D is unclear. CDR3 length equals 14 residues. The germline V gene has CDR1 LGHNA and CDR2 YSLEER. Trimming pared 4 bases from V and 2 bases from J, leaving 11 bases between.

The rearrangement uses TRBV7-2 and TRBJ1-2; D perhaps matches TRBD1 (5 bases). Deletions cut 3 bases from V and 2 bases from J, with 13 bases between. The CDR3 consists of 15 residues. Germline V gene lookup returns CDR1 SGHTA and CDR2 FQGNSA. The CDR3 DNA is TGTGCCAGCAGCTTGGGAAGGGGCCCAAACTATGGCTACACCTTC. Translated, it gives CASSLGRGPNYGYTF.

The rearrangement links TRBV27 to TRBJ1-5; TRBD1 aligns across 7 bases. This CDR3 region has 17 residues. The ends lost 6 bases at V and 3 bases at J; junction bases unmatched: 14. Germline-derived CDR1 and CDR2 are MNHEY and SMNVEV (reference sequence). This chain's CDR3 is CASRSRNRDRDNQPQHF. In DNA, the CDR3 is TGTGCCAGCAGATCCCGAAACCGGGACAGAGACAATCAGCCCCAGCATTTT.

This clone occurred once. The chain joins TRBV18 to TRBJ1-2, with D perhaps TRBD1 (5 bases). Germline V gene data show CDR1 as KGHSH and CDR2 as LQKENI. V was pared by 3 bases and J by 1 base, with 9 bases between. The CDR3 covers 14 residues. CDR3 protein: CASSPAGINYGYTF. DNA of the CDR3: TGTGCCAGCTCACCGGCAGGGATTAACTATGGCTACACCTTC.

This rearrangement joins TRBV6-5 to TRBJ1-1; 7 nucleotides agree with TRBD1. After removal of 6 bases from V and 0 bases from J, the junction contained 4 bases not matched to a gene. Germline values: CDR1 MNHEY, CDR2 SVGAGI. The CDR3 spans 14 residues. The CDR3, as DNA: TGTGCCAGCAGGTACAGGGGCCTGAACACTGAAGCTTTCTTT. The encoded protein is CASRYRGLNTEAFF.

The genes are TRBV5-5 and TRBJ2-7; D may be TRBD2 (6 bases). Germline V lookup: CDR1 SGHKS, CDR2 YYEKEE (reference sequence). This CDR3 is 14 amino acids long. The ends were cut back, 3 bases at V and 3 bases at J, with 13 bases in the middle. The CDR3 spells CASSSQAGFYEQYF. CDR3 bases: TGTGCCAGCAGCTCTCAGGCGGGGTTCTACGAGCAGTACTTC.

In its sample, this clone was seen a few times. The rearrangement uses TRBV14 and TRBJ1-3, with D hard to call. The germline V gene has CDR1 SGHDN and CDR2 FVKESK. The V and J ends lost 1 base and 0 bases respectively, with 10 bases between them. The CDR3 is made up of 16 amino acids. Here the CDR3 DNA reads TGTGCCAGCAGCCAAGGTCCGGGAAGCTCTGGAAACACCATATATTTT. As protein: CASSQGPGSSGNTIYF. Drawing the rest from reference TRBV14 and TRBJ1-3, the complete variable domain is EAGVTQFPSHSVIEKGQTVTLRCDPISGHDNLYWYRRVMGKEIKFLLHFVKESKQDESGMPNNRFLAERTGGTYSTLKVQPAELEDSGVYFCASSQGPGSSGNTIYFGEGSWLTVV.

This clone showed up just once. This chain uses TRBV6-5 with TRBJ1-5, with D unclear. Germline V CDR1 and CDR2: MNHEY, SVGAGI. The V end was cut by 5 bases, the J end by 2 bases, with 13 bases between. CDR3 size: 15 residues. The CDR3 spells CASSIQEGGNQPQHF. The CDR3, as DNA: TGTGCCAGCAGTATTCAGGAGGGCGGCAATCAGCCCCAGCATTTT.

J is TRBJ2-7 and V is TRBV9; possible D gene TRBD2, 6 bases. The CDR3 is 15 residues long. Trimming pared 0 bases from V and 0 bases from J, leaving 10 bases between. In germline, CDR1 is SGDLS, CDR2 YYNGEE. This CDR3 is CASSVGGTASYEQYF. CDR3 coding DNA: TGTGCCAGCAGCGTAGGGGGGACTGCCTCCTACGAGCAGTACTTC.

V and J are TRBV6-5 and TRBJ1-2; 9 positions agree with TRBD1. Per germline, CDR1 MNHEY and CDR2 SVGAGI. After removal of 0 bases from V and 4 bases from J, the junction contained 6 bases not matched to a gene. The CDR3 is made up of 16 amino acids. CDR3 residues: CASSYSPGQGGYGYTF. The CDR3, as DNA: TGTGCCAGCAGTTACTCTCCGGGACAGGGAGGCTATGGCTACACCTTC.

The V and J genes are TRBV19 and TRBJ2-1, with 7 bases that match TRBD2. This CDR3 is 13 amino acids long. Germline-derived CDR1 and CDR2 are LNHDA and SQIVND (reference sequence). V shed 9 bases and J 5 bases; nucleotides not matched to a gene: 7. The CDR3 DNA reads TGTGCCAGCCGGGAGCTAGCGGACAATGAGCAGTTCTTC. Translating it yields CASRELADNEQFF. The full variable domain, completed using reference TRBV19 and TRBJ2-1, is DGGITQSPKYLFRKEGQNVTLSCEQNLNHDAMYWYRQDPGQGLRLIYYSQIVNDFQKGDIAEGYSVSREKKESFPLTVTSAQKNPTAFYLCASRELADNEQFFGPGTRLTVL.

This clone was observed a few times. J is TRBJ1-5 and V is TRBV15, with D hard to call. The V gene's germline CDR1 is LNHNV and CDR2 YYDKDF (reference sequence). CDR3 size: 14 residues. V lost 0 bases and J 6 bases, leaving 9 bases between the germline ends. DNA for the CDR3: TGTGCCACCAGCAGAGAATTATCCGGTCAGCCCCAGCATTTT. Protein sequence: CATSRELSGQPQHF. The variable domain in full, completed from reference TRBV15 and TRBJ1-5, reads DAMVIQNPRYQVTQFGKPVTLSCSQTLNHNVMYWYQQKSSQAPKLLFHYYDKDFNNEADTPDNFQSRRPNTSFCFLDIRSPGLGDTAMYLCATSRELSGQPQHFGDGTRLSIL.

The chain joins TRBV27 to TRBJ1-1; 11 bases align to TRBD1. This CDR3 spans 14 amino acids. V shed 8 bases and J 5 bases; nucleotides not matched to a gene: 7. Germline CDR1 reads MNHEY; CDR2 reads SMNVEV (reference sequence). This CDR3 reads CASGQGAMGTEAFF. CDR3 nucleotide sequence: TGTGCCAGCGGACAGGGGGCTATGGGGACTGAAGCTTTCTTT.

This rearrangement joins TRBV11-2 to TRBJ1-4; 7 bases line up with TRBD1. The germline CDR1 and CDR2 sequences are SGHAT and FQNNGV. Losses at the gene ends were 5 bases for V and 6 bases for J; bases not matched to a gene: 6. The CDR3 is made up of 14 amino acids. The CDR3: CASSTRGTHEKLFF. Here the CDR3 DNA reads TGTGCCAGCAGCACCAGGGGGACGCATGAAAAACTGTTTTTT.

CDR3 region: CASTHSGTAEGQPQHF. The CDR3 DNA reads TGTGCCAGTACCCACTCGGGGACGGCGGAGGGTCAGCCCCAGCATTTT. The rearrangement joins TRBV19 to TRBJ1-5, with a possible D match to TRBD1 (5 bases). The germline gives CDR1 LNHDA, CDR2 SQIVND (reference sequence). The ends were cut back, 7 bases at V and 6 bases at J, with 22 bases in the middle. The CDR3 length is 16 residues.

The chain recombines TRBV30 with TRBJ2-7, with 7 bases lining up with TRBD1. J gave up 7 bases and V 0 bases, and 6 bases lay outside the gene matches. The CDR3 consists of 13 residues. CDR1 and CDR2 from the germline V gene are GTSNPN and SVGIG (reference sequence). The CDR3 region has the DNA TGTGCCTGGAGTGTAATGACAGGGAATGAGCAGTACTTC. Its translation: CAWSVMTGNEQYF.

This clone was counted once. The chain has TRBV5-4 and TRBJ1-1; D is undetermined. The ends were cut back, 4 bases at V and 10 bases at J, with 23 bases in the middle. The CDR3 extends over 15 amino acids. Germline V gene sequence: CDR1 SGHNT, CDR2 YYREEE (reference sequence). The CDR3 nucleotides read TGTGCCAGCAGCGAACAGTTAGGCGAAAGTGTTGGAGCTTTCTTT. Its protein product is CASSEQLGESVGAFF. Together with reference TRBV5-4 and TRBJ1-1, the CDR3 gives the full variable domain: ETGVTQSPTHLIKTRGQQVTLRCSSQSGHNTVSWYQQALGQGPQFIFQYYREEENGRGNFPPRFSGLQFPNYSSELNVNALELDDSALYLCASSEQLGESVGAFFGQGTRLTVV.

The rearrangement links TRBV6-6 to TRBJ1-5; D is unresolved. Per the germline V gene, CDR1 is MNHNY and CDR2 is SVGAGI (reference sequence). V was shortened by 2 bases and J by 3 bases, with 8 bases between the two germline ends. The length of the CDR3 is 14 residues. The CDR3: CASSYDTNNQPQHF. CDR3 DNA sequence: TGTGCCAGCAGTTACGACACCAACAATCAGCCCCAGCATTTT.

The chain employs TRBV5-4 and TRBJ2-1, with 10 bases identical to TRBD2. CDR3 length: 16 residues. V lost 3 bases to trimming and J lost 3 bases; unmatched junction nucleotides: 6. CDR1 is SGHNT and CDR2 is YYREEE in the germline V gene (reference sequence). CDR3 bases: TGTGCCAGCAGCTCTAACCTAGCGGGAGACTACAATGAGCAGTTCTTC. Residues: CASSSNLAGDYNEQFF.

The chain employs TRBV5-6 and TRBJ2-4, with TRBD2 matching over 7 bases. This CDR3 is 14 amino acids long. Trimming cost V 4 bases and J 3 bases; bases outside gene matches: 4. The germline gives CDR1 SGHDT, CDR2 YYEEEE. Here the CDR3 reads CASSPSGNKNIQYF. The CDR3 DNA sequence: TGTGCCAGCAGCCCTAGCGGTAACAAAAACATTCAGTACTTC.

The CDR3 coding sequence is TGCGCCAGCACTCCCCCCCTGGGGACAGGGGACAATGAGCAGTTCTTC. It translates to CASTPPLGTGDNEQFF. The chain joins TRBV4-1 to TRBJ2-1; 10 bases fit TRBD1. The CDR3 totals 16 residues. Trimming removed 7 bases from V and 5 bases from J; junction bases left unmatched: 11. Per the germline V gene, CDR1 is MGHRA and CDR2 is YSYEKL.

The chain joins TRBV19 to TRBJ1-1; D remains unclear. CDR1 and CDR2 (germline): LNHDA, SQIVND (reference sequence). Trimming took 7 bases from V and 4 from J, leaving 16 bases between them. The CDR3 loop spans 14 amino acids. CDR3 nucleotides: TGTGCCAGTACCACCAGCGGGCTCGGCACTGAAGCTTTCTTT. It codes for CASTTSGLGTEAFF.

This clone was counted a few times. CDR3 loop: CASRGQGELYGYTF. CDR3 nucleotides: TGTGCCAGCAGGGGACAGGGCGAACTCTATGGCTACACCTTC. The chain carries TRBV6-5 and TRBJ1-2; TRBD1 matches at 9 bases. The CDR3 sequence is 14 residues long. Germline CDR1 MNHEY, CDR2 SVGAGI. Trimming at V came to 6 bases and at J to 4 bases, leaving 6 bases not matched to a gene.